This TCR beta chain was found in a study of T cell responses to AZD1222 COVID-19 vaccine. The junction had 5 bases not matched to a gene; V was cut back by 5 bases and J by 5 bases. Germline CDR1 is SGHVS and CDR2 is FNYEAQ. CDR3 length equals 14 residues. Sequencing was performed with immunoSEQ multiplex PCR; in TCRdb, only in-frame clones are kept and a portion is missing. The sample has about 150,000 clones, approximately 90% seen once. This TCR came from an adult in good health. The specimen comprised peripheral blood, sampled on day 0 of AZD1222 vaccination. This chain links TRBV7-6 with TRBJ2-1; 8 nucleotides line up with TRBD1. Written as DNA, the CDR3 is TGTGCCAGCAGCCCCCGGGACAGGAACAATGAGCAGTTCTTC. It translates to CASSPRDRNNEQFF.